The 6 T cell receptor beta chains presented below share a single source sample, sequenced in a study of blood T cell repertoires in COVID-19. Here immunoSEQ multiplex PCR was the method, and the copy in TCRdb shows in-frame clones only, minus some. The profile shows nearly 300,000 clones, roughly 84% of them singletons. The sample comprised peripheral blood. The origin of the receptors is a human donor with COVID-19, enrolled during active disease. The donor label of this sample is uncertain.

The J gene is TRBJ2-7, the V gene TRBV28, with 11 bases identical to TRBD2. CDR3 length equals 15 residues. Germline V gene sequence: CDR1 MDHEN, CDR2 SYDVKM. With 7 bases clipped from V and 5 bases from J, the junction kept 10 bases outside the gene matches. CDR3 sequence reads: CASTPHGTSGNEQYF. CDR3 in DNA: TGTGCCAGCACCCCACACGGGACTAGCGGTAACGAGCAGTACTTC.

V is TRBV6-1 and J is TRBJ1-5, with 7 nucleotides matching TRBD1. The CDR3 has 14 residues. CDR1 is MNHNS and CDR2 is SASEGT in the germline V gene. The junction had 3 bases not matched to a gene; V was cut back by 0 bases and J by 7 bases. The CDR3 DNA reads TGTGCCAGCAGTGAAGCGAGGGGGCGGCAGCCCCAGCATTTT. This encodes CASSEARGRQPQHF.

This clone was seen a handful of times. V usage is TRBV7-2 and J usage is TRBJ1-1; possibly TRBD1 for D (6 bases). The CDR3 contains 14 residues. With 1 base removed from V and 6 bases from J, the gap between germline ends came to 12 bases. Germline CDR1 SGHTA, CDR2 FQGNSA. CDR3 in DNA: TGTGCCAGCAGCTTAGATGGGGGCTGGGCTGAAGCTTTCTTT. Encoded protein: CASSLDGGWAEAFF.

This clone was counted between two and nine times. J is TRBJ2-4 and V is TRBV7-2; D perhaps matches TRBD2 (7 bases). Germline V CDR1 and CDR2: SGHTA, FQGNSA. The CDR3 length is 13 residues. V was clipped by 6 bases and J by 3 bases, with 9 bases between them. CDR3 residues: CASRGGGKNIQYF. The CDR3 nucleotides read TGTGCCAGCAGGGGAGGGGGCAAAAACATTCAGTACTTC.

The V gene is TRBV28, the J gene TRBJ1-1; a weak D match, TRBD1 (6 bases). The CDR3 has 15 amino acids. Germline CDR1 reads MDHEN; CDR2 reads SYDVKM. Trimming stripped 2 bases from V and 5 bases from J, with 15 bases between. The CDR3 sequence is CASSLAGGRRTEAFF. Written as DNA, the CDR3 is TGTGCCAGCAGTTTAGCGGGGGGCCGGAGGACTGAAGCTTTCTTT.

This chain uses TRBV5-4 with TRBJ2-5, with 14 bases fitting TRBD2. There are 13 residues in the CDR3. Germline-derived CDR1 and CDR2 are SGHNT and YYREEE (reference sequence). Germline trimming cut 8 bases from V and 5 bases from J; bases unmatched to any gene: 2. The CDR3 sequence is CASGLAGGETQYF. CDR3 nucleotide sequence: TGTGCCAGTGGACTAGCGGGAGGTGAGACCCAGTACTTC.